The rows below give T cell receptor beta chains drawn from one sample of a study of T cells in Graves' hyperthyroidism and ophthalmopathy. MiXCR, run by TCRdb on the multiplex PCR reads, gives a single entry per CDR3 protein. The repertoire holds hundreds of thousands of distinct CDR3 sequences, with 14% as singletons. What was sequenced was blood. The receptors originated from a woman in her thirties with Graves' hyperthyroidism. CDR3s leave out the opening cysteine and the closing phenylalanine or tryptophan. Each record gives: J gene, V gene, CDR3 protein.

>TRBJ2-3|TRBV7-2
ASSPELAGVKADTEY
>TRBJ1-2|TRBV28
ASSPTTGIGGYT
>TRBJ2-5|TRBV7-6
ASSSQTGGQETQY
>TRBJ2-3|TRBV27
ASRPVAGARDTQY
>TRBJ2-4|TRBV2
ASSEAEGIQY
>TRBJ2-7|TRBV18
ASSRSGASYEQY
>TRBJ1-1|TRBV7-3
ASSPAGTVNTEAF
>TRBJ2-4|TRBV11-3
ASSGKEGLAKNIQY
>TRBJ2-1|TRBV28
ASSGYVSGRVHEQF
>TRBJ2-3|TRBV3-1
ASSQGSDTQY
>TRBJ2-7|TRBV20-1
SAQTSGSYEQY
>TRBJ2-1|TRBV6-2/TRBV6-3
ASSRDRGHNEQF
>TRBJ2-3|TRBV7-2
ASSLDLAGVSDLSLDTQY
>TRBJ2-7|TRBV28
ASSLFVTGLSYEQY
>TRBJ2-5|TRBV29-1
SVDTDSQETQY
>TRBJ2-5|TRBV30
ACRRGGETQY
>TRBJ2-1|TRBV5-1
ASRDGGSAYNEQF
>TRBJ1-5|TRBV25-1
ASGLGQRSNQPQH
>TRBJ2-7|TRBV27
ASSLSGGVYEQY
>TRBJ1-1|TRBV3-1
ASSRKGQTNTEAF
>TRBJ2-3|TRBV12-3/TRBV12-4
ASSSGTSGPTDTQY
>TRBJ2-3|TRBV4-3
ASSQGGHPFSTDTQY
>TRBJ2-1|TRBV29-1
SSGEGGWFGEQF
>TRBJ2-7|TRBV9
ASSEGIELYEQY
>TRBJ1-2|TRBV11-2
ASSTEGVGRYGYT
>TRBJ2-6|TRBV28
ASSLGGIGANVLT
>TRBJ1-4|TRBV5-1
ASSLEAGSNEKLF
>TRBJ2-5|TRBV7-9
ASSLRSRGRRETQY
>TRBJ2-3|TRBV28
ASSLRLLAGVNTQY
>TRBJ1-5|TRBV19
ASNVGDWQPQH
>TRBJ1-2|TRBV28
ASSSTDRGIYGYT
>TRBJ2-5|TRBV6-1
ASTGTSYQETQY
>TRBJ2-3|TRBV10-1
AIWTSGSSGTDTQY
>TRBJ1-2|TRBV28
ASSLIIPGQGNYGYT
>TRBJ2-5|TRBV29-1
SVALGAGETQY
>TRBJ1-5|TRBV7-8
ASSLVEGPNQPQH
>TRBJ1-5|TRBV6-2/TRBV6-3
ASSNGQPQH
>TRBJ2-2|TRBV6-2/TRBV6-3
ASTLGWGGELF
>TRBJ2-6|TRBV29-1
SVGSGANVLT
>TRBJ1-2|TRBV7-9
ASSFSGQGAYGYT
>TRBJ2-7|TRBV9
ASSVGAVSYEQY
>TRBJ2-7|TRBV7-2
ASSFDKPEQY